This entry concerns a single T cell receptor beta chain. The data derive from a study of OX40 agonist ivuxolimab in advanced cancers. Here immunoSEQ multiplex PCR was the method, and the copy in TCRdb shows in-frame clones only, minus some. The profile shows fewer than 30,000 clones, around three quarters of them singletons. There are 16 residues in the CDR3. The germline V gene encodes CDR1 SNHLY and CDR2 FYNNEI. Trimming took off 4 bases at V and 6 bases at J, with 19 bases between the two ends. Samples of blood were obtained at baseline, on cycle 4 day 1, and on cycle 7 day 1. This sequence originates from an adult with an advanced solid tumor such as melanoma, head and neck, liver or kidney cancer. The rearrangement joins TRBV2 to TRBJ1-5; no firm D call. The input for sequencing was CD4+ or CD8+ T cells sorted from blood, taken in a trial of the OX40 agonist ivuxolimab. The CDR3 DNA follows: TGTGCCAGCAGTGGACAAGTCACTTCAGGAAGTCAGCCCCAGCATTTT. It is translated as CASSGQVTSGSQPQHF.